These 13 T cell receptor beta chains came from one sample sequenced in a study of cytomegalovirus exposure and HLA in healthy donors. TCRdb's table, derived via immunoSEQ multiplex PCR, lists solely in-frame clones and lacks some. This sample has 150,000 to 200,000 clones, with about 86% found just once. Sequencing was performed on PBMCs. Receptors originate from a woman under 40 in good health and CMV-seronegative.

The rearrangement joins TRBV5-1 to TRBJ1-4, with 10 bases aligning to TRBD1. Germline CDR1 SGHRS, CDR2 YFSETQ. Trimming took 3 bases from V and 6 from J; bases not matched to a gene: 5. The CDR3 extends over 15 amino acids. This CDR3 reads CASSSSGTGDEKLFF. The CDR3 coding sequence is TGCGCCAGCAGCTCCTCCGGGACAGGGGATGAAAAACTGTTTTTT.

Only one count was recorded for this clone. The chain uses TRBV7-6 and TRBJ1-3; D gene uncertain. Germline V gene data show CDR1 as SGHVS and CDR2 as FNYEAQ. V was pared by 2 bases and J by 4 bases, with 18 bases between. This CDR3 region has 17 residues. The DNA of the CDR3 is TGTGCCAGCAGCTTACAGGCTGCGGAGCAAGGCGGAAACACCATATATTTT. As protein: CASSLQAAEQGGNTIYF.

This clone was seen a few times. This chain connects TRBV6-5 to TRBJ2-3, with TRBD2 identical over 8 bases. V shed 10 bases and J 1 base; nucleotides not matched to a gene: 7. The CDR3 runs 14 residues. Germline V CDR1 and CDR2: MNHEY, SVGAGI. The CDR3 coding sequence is TGTGCCATCCGGGCGGGGGGACGCACAGATACGCAGTATTTT. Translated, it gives CAIRAGGRTDTQYF.

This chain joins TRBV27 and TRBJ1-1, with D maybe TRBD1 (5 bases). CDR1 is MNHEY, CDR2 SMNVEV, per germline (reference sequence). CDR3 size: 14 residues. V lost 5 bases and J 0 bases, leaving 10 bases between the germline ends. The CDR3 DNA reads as TGTGCCAGCAGTAGGGGAGTAATGAACACTGAAGCTTTCTTT. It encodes CASSRGVMNTEAFF.

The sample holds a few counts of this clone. CDR3 sequence: CASSPGGSNNQPQHF. The CDR3 DNA reads TGTGCCAGCAGCCCTGGCGGCAGTAACAATCAGCCCCAGCATTTT. This sequence joins TRBV7-9 and TRBJ1-5; D is unclear. V was cut by 5 bases and J by 3 bases, with 14 bases left in between. CDR3 length: 15 residues. CDR1 SEHNR and CDR2 FQNEAQ come from the germline V gene (reference sequence).

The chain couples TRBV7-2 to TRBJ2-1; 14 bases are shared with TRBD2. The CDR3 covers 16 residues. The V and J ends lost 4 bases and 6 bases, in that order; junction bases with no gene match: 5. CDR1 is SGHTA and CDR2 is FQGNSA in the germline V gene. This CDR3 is CASSSYGTSGGNEQFF. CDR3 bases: TGTGCCAGCAGCTCGTACGGGACTAGCGGGGGCAATGAGCAGTTCTTC.

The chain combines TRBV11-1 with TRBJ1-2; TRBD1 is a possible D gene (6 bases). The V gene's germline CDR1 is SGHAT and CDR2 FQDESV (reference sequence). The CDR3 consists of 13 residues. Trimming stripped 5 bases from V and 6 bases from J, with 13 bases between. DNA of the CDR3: TGTGCCAGCAGCCCGACCCCAGGGGATGGCTACACCTTC. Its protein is CASSPTPGDGYTF. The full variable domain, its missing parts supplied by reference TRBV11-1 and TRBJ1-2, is EAEVAQSPRYKITEKSQAVAFWCDPISGHATLYWYRQILGQGPELLVQFQDESVVDDSQLPKDRFSAERLKGVDSTLKIQPAELGDSAMYLCASSPTPGDGYTFGSGTRLTVV.

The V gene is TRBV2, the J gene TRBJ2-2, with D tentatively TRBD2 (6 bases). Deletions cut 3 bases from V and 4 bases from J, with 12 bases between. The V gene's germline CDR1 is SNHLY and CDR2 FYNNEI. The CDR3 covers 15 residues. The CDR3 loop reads CASSEVAEGTGELFF. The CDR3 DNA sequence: TGTGCCAGCAGTGAGGTAGCGGAGGGCACCGGGGAGCTGTTTTTT.

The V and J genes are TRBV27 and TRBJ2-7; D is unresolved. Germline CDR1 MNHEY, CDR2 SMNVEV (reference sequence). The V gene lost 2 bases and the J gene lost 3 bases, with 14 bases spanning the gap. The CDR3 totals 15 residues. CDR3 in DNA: TGTGCCAGCAGTTTAACGGCTAACCCTCTCTACGAGCAGTACTTC. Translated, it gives CASSLTANPLYEQYF.

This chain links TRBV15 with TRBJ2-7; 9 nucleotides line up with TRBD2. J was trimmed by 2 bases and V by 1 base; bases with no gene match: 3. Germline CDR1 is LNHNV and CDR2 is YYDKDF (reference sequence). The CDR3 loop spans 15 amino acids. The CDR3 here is CATSRGLAGPYEQYF. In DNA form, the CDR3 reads TGTGCCACCAGCAGAGGGCTAGCGGGACCCTACGAGCAGTACTTC.

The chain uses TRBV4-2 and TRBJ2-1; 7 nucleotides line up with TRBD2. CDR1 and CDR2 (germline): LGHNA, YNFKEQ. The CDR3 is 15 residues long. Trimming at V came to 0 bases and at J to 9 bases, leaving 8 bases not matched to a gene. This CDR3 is CASSQEVRTSLEQFF. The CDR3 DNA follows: TGTGCCAGCAGCCAAGAAGTCAGGACTAGTCTTGAGCAGTTCTTC.

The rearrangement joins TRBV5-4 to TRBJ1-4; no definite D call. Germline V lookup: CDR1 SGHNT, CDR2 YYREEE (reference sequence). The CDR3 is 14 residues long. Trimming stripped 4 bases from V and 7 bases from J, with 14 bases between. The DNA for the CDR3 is TGTGCCAGCAGCCTGGGCCAAAGAGGTGAAAAACTGTTTTTT. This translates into CASSLGQRGEKLFF.

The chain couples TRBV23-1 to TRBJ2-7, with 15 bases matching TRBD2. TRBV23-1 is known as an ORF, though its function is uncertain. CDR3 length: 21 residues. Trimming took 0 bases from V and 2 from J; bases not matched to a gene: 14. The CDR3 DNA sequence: TGCGCCAGCAGTCAATCGCTTCTTTCCGGGACTAGCGGGAGGCGAACCTACGAGCAGTACTTC. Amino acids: CASSQSLLSGTSGRRTYEQYF.